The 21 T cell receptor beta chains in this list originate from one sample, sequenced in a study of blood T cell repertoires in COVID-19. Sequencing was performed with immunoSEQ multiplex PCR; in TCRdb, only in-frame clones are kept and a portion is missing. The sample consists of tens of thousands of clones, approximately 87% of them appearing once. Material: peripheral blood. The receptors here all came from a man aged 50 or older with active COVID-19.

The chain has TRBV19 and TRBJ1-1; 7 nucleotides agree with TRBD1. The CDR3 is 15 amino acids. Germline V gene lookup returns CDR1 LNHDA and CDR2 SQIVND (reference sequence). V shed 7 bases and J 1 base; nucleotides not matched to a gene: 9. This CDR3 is CASTPGQPKNTEAFF. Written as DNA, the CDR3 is TGTGCCAGTACCCCGGGACAGCCCAAGAACACTGAAGCTTTCTTT.

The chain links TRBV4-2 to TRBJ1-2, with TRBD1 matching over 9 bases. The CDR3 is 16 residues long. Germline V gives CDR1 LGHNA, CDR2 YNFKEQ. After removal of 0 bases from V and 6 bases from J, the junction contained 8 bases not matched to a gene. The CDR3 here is CASSQEPGTGSDGYTF. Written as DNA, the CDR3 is TGTGCCAGCAGCCAAGAACCGGGGACAGGGAGCGATGGCTACACCTTC.

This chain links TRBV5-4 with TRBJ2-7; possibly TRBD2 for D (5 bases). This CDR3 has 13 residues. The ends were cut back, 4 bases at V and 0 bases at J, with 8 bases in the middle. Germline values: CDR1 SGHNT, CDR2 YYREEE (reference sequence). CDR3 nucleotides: TGTGCCAGCAGCCAGCGGAGCTCCTACGAGCAGTACTTC. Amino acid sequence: CASSQRSSYEQYF.

The CDR3 is CASSGYGLAENIQYF. The CDR3, as DNA: TGTGCCAGCAGTGGCTATGGACTAGCGGAAAACATTCAGTACTTC. The chain carries TRBV2 and TRBJ2-4, with TRBD2 matching 10 bases. Germline assignment: CDR1 SNHLY and CDR2 FYNNEI. The CDR3 has 15 amino acids. Trimming at V came to 4 bases and at J to 5 bases, leaving 5 bases not matched to a gene. The variable domain in full, completed from reference TRBV2 and TRBJ2-4, reads EPEVTQTPSHQVTQMGQEVILRCVPISNHLYFYWYRQILGQKVEFLVSFYNNEISEKSEIFDDQFSVERPDGSNFTLKIRSTKLEDSAMYFCASSGYGLAENIQYFGAGTRLSVL.

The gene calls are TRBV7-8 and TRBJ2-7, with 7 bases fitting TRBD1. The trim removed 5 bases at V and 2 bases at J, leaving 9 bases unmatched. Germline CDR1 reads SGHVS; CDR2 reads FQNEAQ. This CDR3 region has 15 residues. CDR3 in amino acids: CASSVRDRATYEQYF. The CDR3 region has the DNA TGTGCCAGCAGCGTCCGGGACAGAGCTACCTACGAGCAGTACTTC.

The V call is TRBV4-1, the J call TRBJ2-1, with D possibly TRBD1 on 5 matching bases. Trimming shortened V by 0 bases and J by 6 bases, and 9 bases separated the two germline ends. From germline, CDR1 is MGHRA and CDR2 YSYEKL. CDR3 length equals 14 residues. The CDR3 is CASSQDRGLNEQFF. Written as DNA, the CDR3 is TGCGCCAGCAGCCAAGATAGGGGCCTCAATGAGCAGTTCTTC.

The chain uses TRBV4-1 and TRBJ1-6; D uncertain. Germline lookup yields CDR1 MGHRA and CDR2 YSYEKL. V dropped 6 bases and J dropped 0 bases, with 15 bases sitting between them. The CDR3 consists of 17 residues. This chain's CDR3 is CASSGHAASSYNSPLHF. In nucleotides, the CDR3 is TGCGCCAGCAGTGGGCACGCCGCGAGCTCCTATAATTCACCCCTCCACTTT.

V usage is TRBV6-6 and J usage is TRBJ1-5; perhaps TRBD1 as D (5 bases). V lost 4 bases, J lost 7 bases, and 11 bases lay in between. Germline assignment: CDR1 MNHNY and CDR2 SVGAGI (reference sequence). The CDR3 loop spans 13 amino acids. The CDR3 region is CASSSVGGQPQHF. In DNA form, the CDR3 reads TGTGCCAGCAGTTCAGTGGGGGGGCAGCCCCAGCATTTT.

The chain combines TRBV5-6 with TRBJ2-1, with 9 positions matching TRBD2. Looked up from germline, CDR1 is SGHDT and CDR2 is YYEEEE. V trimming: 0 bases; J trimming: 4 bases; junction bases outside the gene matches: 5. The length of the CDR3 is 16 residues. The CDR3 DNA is TGTGCCAGCAGCTTGGTAACTAGCGGGCATTACAATGAGCAGTTCTTC. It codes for CASSLVTSGHYNEQFF.

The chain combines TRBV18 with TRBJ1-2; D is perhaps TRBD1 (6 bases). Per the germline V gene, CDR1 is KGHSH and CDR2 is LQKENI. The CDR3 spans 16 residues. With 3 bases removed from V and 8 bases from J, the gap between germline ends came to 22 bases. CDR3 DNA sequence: TGTGCCAGCTCACCCGGTTCCCAAACAGGGTTGAACGGCTACACCTTC. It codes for CASSPGSQTGLNGYTF.

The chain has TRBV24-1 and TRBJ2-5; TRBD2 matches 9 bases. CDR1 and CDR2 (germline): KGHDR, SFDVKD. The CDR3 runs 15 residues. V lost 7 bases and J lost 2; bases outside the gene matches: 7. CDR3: CATSKGLASQETQYF. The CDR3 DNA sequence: TGTGCCACCAGCAAAGGACTAGCGTCTCAAGAGACCCAGTACTTC.

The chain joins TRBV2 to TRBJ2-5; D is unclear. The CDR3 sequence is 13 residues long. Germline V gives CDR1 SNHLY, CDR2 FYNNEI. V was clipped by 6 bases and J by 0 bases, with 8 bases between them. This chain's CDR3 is CASSPAYQETQYF. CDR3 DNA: TGTGCCAGCAGCCCAGCGTACCAAGAGACCCAGTACTTC.

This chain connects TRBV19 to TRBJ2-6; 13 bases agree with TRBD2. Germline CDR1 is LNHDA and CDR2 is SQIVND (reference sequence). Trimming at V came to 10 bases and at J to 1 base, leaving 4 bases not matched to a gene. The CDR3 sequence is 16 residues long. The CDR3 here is CATSGLAGSGANVLTF. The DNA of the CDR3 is TGTGCCACTTCGGGACTAGCGGGATCTGGGGCCAACGTCCTGACTTTC.

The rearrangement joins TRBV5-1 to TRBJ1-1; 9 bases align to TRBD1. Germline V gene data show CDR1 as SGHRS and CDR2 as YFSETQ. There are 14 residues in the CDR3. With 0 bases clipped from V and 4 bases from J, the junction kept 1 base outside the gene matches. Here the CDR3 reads CASSLGGQGTEAFF. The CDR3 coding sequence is TGCGCCAGCAGCTTGGGGGGACAGGGCACTGAAGCTTTCTTT.

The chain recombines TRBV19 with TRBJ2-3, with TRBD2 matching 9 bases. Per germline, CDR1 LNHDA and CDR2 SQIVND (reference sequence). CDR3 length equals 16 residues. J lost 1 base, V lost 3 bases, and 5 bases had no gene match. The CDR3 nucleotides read TGTGCCAGTAGTATTTCGGCGGGGGGGGGCACAGATACGCAGTATTTT. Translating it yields CASSISAGGGTDTQYF.

Written as DNA, the CDR3 is TGTGCCAGTAGTATAGAGCCAGGGCTGGATACGCAGTATTTT. Amino acids: CASSIEPGLDTQYF. V and J are TRBV19 and TRBJ2-3, with TRBD1 as a possible D gene (5 bases). The CDR3 sequence is 14 residues long. The V end was cut by 0 bases, the J end by 6 bases, with 10 bases between. Germline-derived CDR1 and CDR2 are LNHDA and SQIVND (reference sequence).

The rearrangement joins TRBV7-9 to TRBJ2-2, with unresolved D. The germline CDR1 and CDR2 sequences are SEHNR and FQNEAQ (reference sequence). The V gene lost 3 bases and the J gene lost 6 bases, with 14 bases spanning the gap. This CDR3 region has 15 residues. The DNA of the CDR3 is TGTGCCAGCAGCTTCCCTCGGTCTTTAGCCGGGGAGCTGTTTTTT. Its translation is CASSFPRSLAGELFF.

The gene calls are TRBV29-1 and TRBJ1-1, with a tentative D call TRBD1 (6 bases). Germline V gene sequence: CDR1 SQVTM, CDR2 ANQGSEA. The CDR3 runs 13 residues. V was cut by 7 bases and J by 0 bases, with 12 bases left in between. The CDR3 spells CSGSGHLNTEAFF. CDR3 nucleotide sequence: TGCAGCGGGTCGGGACACTTGAACACTGAAGCTTTCTTT.

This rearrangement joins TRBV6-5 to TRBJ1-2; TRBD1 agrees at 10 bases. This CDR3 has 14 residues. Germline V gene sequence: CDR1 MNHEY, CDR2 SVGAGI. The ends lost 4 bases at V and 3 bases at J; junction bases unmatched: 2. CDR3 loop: CASSSDRGDYGYTF. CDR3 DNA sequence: TGTGCCAGCAGTTCGGACAGGGGGGACTATGGCTACACCTTC.

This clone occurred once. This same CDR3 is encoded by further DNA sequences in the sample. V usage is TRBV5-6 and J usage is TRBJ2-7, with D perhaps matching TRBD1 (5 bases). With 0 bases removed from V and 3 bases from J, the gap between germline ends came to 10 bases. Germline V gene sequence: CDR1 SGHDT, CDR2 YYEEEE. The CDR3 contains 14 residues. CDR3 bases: TGTGCCAGCAGCTTGGACAGGAGAGTCTACGAGCAGTACTTC. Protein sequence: CASSLDRRVYEQYF.

In DNA form, the CDR3 reads TGTGCCAGCAGCCAAGGGCAGGGGCAATACAATGAGCAGTTCTTC. Amino acid sequence: CASSQGQGQYNEQFF. The rearrangement joins TRBV4-2 to TRBJ2-1; TRBD1 is a possible D gene (6 bases). V dropped 1 base and J dropped 4 bases, with 11 bases sitting between them. The CDR3 covers 15 residues. CDR1 LGHNA and CDR2 YNFKEQ come from the germline V gene.